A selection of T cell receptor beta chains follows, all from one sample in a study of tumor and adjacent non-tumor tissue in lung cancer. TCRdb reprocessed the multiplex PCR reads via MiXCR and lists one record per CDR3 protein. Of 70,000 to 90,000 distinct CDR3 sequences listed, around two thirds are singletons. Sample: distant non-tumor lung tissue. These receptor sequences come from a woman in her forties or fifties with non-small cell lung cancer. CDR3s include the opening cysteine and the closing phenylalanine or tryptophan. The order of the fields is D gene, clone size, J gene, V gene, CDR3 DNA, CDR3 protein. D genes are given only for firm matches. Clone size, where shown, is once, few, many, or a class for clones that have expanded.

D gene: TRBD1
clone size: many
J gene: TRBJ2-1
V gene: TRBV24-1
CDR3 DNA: TGTGCCACCAGTGAGGGACAGGGGGTCTATGGTGAGCAGTTCTTC
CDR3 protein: CATSEGQGVYGEQFF

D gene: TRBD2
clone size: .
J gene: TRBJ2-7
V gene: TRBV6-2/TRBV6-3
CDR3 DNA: TGTGCCAGCAGTCCCCTCATAGCGGGAGGTAACTCCTACGAGCAGTACTTC
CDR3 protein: CASSPLIAGGNSYEQYF

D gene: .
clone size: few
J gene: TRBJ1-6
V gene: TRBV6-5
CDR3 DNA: TGTGCCAGCAGAGGGACATGGGATTCACTCCTCCACTTT
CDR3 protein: CASRGTWDSLLHF

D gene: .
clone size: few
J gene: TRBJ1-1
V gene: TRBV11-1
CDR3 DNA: TGTGCCAGCAGGTTGAAGGAGTTGAAGACTGAAGCTTTCTTC
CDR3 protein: CASRLKELKTEAFF

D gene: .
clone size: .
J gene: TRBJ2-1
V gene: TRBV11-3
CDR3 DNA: TGTGCCGCCAGCTTAGACCTTTGGGGCAGGAAGGCTCTGTGGGGCGACAATGAGCAGTTCTTC
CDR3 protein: CAASLDLWGRKALWGDNEQFF

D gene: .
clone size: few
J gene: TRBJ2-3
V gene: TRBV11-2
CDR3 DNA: TGTGCCAGCAGCCCATGGGCGGAACCCACAGATACGCAGTATTTT
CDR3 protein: CASSPWAEPTDTQYF

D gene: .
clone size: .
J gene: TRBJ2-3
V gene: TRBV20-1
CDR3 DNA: TGCGGTGTCGGCTACCACACAGATACGCAGTATTTT
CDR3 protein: CGVGYHTDTQYF

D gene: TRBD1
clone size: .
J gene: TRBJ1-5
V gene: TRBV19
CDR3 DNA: TGTGCCAGTATCCGGGGACAGGGAGGCAATCAGCCCCAGCATTTT
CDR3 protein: CASIRGQGGNQPQHF

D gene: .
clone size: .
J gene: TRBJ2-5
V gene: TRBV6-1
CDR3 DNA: TGTGCCAGTAGTGAAGGCCTTGTTGTGGGAATGACTGAGACCCAGTACTTC
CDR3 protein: CASSEGLVVGMTETQYF

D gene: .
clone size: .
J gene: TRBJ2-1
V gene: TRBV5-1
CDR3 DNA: TGCGCCAGCAGTCCTAACAGAAACAATGAGCAGTTCTTC
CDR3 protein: CASSPNRNNEQFF

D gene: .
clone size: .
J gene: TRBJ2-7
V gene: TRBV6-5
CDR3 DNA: TGTGCCAGCAGTTATAGAAAGGGACCCTACTACGAGCAGTACTTC
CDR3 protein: CASSYRKGPYYEQYF

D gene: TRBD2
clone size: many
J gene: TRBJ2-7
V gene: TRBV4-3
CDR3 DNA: TGCGCCAGCAGCCAAGCACCGGGGACTAGCGGAGCCTACGAGCAGTACTTC
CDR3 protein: CASSQAPGTSGAYEQYF

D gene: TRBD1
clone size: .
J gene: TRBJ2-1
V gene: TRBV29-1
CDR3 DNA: TGCAGCGCTAAACCCCGTGGGGGACAGGGGGCGGGGGAGCCGTCCTTC
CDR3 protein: CSAKPRGGQGAGEPSF

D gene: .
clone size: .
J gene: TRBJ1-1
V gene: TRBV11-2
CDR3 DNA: TGTGCCAGCAGCTTACGAGTCTGCCATGGAGACACTGAAGCTTTCTTT
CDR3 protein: CASSLRVCHGDTEAFF

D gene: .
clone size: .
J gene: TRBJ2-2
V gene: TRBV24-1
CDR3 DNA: TGTGCCACCAAGGGAAACACCGGGGAGCTGTTTTTT
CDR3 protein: CATKGNTGELFF

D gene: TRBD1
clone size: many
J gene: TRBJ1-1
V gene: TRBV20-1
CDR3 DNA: TGCAGTGCTAGAACAGGGGGCCTCACTGAAGCTTTCTTT
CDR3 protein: CSARTGGLTEAFF

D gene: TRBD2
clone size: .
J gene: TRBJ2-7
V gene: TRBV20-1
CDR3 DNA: TGCAATGAGGAACTAGCGGGAGGAACCTACGGGCGGTACTTC
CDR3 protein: CNEELAGGTYGRYF

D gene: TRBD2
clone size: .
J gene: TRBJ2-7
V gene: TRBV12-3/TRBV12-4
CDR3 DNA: TGTGCCAACAGTTTAACAGCGGGACTACACGGAAATGGATACGAGCAGTACTTC
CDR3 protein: CANSLTAGLHGNGYEQYF

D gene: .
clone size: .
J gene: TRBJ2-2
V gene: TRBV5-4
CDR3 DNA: TGTGCCAGCAGCTTGACTGACGGGACCGGGGAGCTGTTTTTT
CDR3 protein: CASSLTDGTGELFF

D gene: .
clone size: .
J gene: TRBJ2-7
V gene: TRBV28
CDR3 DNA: TGTACCAGCAGTCCTTCACTCGGATACGCTGTGCAGTACTTC
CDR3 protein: CTSSPSLGYAVQYF

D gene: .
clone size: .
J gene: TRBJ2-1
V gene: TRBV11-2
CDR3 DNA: TGTGCCAGCAGCTTCCTATACCAATACAATGGGCAGTTCTTC
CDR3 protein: CASSFLYQYNGQFF

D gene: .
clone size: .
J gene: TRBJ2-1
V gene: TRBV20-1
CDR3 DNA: TGCAGTGCTAGAACCGCGGGTCAGAGGGGTGAGGAGTCCTTC
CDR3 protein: CSARTAGQRGEESF

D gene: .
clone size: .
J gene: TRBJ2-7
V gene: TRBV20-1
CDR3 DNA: TGCAGTGCTACGAAAGTCGCCACCTACAAGCAGTACTTC
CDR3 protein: CSATKVATYKQYF

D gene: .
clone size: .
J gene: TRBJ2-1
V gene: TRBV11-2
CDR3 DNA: TGTACCAGCAGCCCCCCGGGAACTACCCAGAATGACCAGTTCTTC
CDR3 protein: CTSSPPGTTQNDQFF

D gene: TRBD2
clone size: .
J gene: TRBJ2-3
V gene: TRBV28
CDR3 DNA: TGTGCCAGCACCCTAGCGGTAGGGGATTCAGATACGCAGTATTTT
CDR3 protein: CASTLAVGDSDTQYF

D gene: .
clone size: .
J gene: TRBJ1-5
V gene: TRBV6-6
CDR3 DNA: TGTGCCAGCAGCTTCGCGACGGCGGGGAATCAGCCCCAGCATTTT
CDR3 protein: CASSFATAGNQPQHF

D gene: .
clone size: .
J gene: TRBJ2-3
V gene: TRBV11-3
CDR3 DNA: TGTGCTAGCAGAGCCAGGGGTACAGATACGCAGTATTTT
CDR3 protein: CASRARGTDTQYF

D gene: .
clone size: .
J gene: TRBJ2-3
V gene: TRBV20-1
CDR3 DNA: TGCGGTGCTAGGAGACTAGTAGCTGGGGATACGCAGTATTTT
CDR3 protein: CGARRLVAGDTQYF

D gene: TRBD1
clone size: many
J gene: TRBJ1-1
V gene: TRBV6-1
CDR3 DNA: TGTGCCAGCAGTATAGGACAGGTTGTAGGCACTGAAGCTTTCTTT
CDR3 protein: CASSIGQVVGTEAFF

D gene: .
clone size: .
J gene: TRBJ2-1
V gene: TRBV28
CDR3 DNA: TGTGCCTGCAGTTTAAATGTCCATGAGCAGTTCTTC
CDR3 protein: CACSLNVHEQFF

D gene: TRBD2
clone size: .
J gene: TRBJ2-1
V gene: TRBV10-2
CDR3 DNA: TGTGACAGCAGGGAGGGGCAGAGTGAGCAGTTCTTC
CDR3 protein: CDSREGQSEQFF

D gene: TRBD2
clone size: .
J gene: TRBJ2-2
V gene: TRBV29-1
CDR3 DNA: TGCAGCGTTATTCAGTGGACTAGCGGAATCAACACAGGGGAGCTGTATTTT
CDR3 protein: CSVIQWTSGINTGELYF

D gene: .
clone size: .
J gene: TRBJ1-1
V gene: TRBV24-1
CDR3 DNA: TGTGCCACCAGTGATCCAAACACTGAAGCTTTCTTT
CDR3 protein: CATSDPNTEAFF

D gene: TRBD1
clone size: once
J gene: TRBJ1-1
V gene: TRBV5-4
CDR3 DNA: TGTGTCAGCAGCAAATCAACACAGGGGAAGAGAGCTGAAGCTTTCTTT
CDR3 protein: CVSSKSTQGKRAEAFF

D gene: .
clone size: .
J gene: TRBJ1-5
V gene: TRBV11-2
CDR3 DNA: TGTGCCAGTAGCTTAGACAGAAATCAGTCCCAGCATTTT
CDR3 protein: CASSLDRNQSQHF

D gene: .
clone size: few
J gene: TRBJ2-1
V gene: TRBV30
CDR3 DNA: TGTGCCTGGAGTGTAAGGCAAAATGAGCAGTTCTTC
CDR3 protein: CAWSVRQNEQFF

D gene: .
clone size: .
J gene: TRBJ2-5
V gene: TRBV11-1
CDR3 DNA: TGTGCCAGCACCGAGGGGACCGGCGAGACCCAGTACTTC
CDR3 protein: CASTEGTGETQYF

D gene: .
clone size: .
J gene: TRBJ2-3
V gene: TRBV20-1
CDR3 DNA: TGCAGTGCTCTGAGTACTAACAGGCGAAGCACAGATACGCAGTATTTT
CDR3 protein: CSALSTNRRSTDTQYF

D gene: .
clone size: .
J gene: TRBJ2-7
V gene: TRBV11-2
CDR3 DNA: TGTTCCAGCAGCTTAGTGGCTGGGTACGAGCTGTACTTC
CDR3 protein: CSSSLVAGYELYF

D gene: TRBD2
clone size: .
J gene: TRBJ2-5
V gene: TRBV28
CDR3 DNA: TGTGCCAGTAAGCTAGCGGGAGACATCAAGAGTACCCAGTACTTC
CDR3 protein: CASKLAGDIKSTQYF

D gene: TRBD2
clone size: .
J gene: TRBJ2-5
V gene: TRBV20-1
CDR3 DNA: TGCAGTGCTAGAGACGTAGCGGGAGGGTTGGTAGAGACCCAGTACTTC
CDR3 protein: CSARDVAGGLVETQYF

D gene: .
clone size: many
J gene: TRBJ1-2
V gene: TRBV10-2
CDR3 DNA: TGCGCCAGCAGAGCGGACAGCTATGGCTACACCTTC
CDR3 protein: CASRADSYGYTF

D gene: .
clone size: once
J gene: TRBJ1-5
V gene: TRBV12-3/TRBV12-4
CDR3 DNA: TGTGCTAGCAGTGACTCATGTGGTAATCAGCCCCAGCATTTT
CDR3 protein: CASSDSCGNQPQHF

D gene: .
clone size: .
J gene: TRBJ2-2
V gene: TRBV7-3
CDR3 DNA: TGTGCCAGCAGCTGGACTTCCAGCCGCACCGGGGAGCTGTTTTTT
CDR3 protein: CASSWTSSRTGELFF